The 20 T cell receptor beta chains below come from one sample, sequenced in a study of blood T cell repertoires in COVID-19. The protocol was immunoSEQ multiplex PCR, while the TCRdb copy is restricted to in-frame clones and leaves out a portion. This table holds 200,000 to 250,000 clones, 80% to 90% found once. The sequenced sample consisted of peripheral blood. The receptors shown here come from a man in his forties or fifties with active or convalescent COVID-19.

This clone was counted only a few times. The gene calls are TRBV6-5 and TRBJ1-1; no firm D call. Germline CDR1 reads MNHEY; CDR2 reads SVGAGI. This CDR3 has 15 residues. With 2 bases removed from V and 2 bases from J, the gap between germline ends came to 12 bases. CDR3 region: CASSYEPGINTEAFF. The DNA of the CDR3 is TGTGCCAGCAGTTACGAACCGGGGATCAACACTGAAGCTTTCTTT.

The chain employs TRBV7-6 and TRBJ2-1; 8 positions agree with TRBD2. V shed 5 bases, J shed 4 bases, and the junction held 16 bases outside the gene matches. This CDR3 contains 18 residues. Looked up from germline, CDR1 is SGHVS and CDR2 is FNYEAQ. CDR3: CASSPNPPIAGQYNEQFF. In DNA form, the CDR3 reads TGTGCCAGCAGCCCAAACCCCCCCATAGCGGGGCAATACAATGAGCAGTTCTTC.

As DNA, the CDR3 is TGTGCCACCAAAAACGGCAGGGGCCCCTACGAGCAGTACTTC. This gives the protein CATKNGRGPYEQYF. The V call is TRBV15, the J call TRBJ2-7; TRBD1 is a possible D gene (6 bases). The V end was cut by 7 bases, the J end by 2 bases, with 15 bases between. Germline V CDR1 and CDR2: LNHNV, YYDKDF (reference sequence). This CDR3 region has 14 residues.

This sequence joins TRBV5-5 and TRBJ1-6; D is perhaps TRBD1 (6 bases). The ends were cut back, 1 base at V and 1 base at J, with 15 bases in the middle. CDR1 and CDR2 from the germline V gene are SGHKS and YYEKEE (reference sequence). CDR3 length: 18 residues. This CDR3 is CASSLTGGARSYNSPLHF. CDR3 bases: TGTGCCAGCAGCTTGACCGGGGGGGCGAGGTCCTATAATTCACCCCTCCACTTT.

This rearrangement joins TRBV5-1 to TRBJ2-7; tentatively, D is TRBD2 (6 bases). The CDR3 totals 14 residues. The germline V gene encodes CDR1 SGHRS and CDR2 YFSETQ. Trimming took 5 bases from V and 1 from J, leaving 13 bases between them. The CDR3 nucleotides read TGCGCCAGCAGTTGGAGGGTGGCATCCTACGAGCAGTACTTC. Translating gives CASSWRVASYEQYF.

The V and J genes are TRBV6-2 or TRBV6-3 and TRBJ2-1; D is possibly TRBD2 (6 bases). Deletions cut 0 bases from V and 0 bases from J, with 18 bases between. The CDR3 is 19 amino acids. The germline gives CDR1 MNHEY, CDR2 SVGEGT. The CDR3 loop is CASSYSSLGGLSSYNEQFF. As DNA, the CDR3 is TGTGCCAGCAGTTACTCATCGCTGGGGGGACTTAGCTCCTACAATGAGCAGTTCTTC.

This chain connects TRBV2 to TRBJ1-2; D possibly corresponds to TRBD1 (6 bases). Germline V lookup: CDR1 SNHLY, CDR2 FYNNEI. Trimming took off 9 bases at V and 5 bases at J, with 10 bases between the two ends. The CDR3 extends over 11 amino acids. The CDR3 spells CARTGKYGYTF. CDR3 coding DNA: TGTGCCAGAACAGGGAAGTATGGCTACACCTTC.

This clone was seen many times. The chain combines TRBV9 with TRBJ2-2; D call uncertain. Trimming pared 0 bases from V and 7 bases from J, leaving 7 bases between. Germline-derived CDR1 and CDR2 are SGDLS and YYNGEE. The CDR3 is 13 amino acids. CDR3 in DNA: TGTGCCAGCAGCGTAGCCCCCAGCGGGGAGCTGTTTTTT. Its protein is CASSVAPSGELFF.

This clone was seen once. The genes are TRBV19 and TRBJ1-4, with TRBD1 as a possible D gene (6 bases). This CDR3 is built from 15 residues. CDR1 and CDR2 (germline): LNHDA, SQIVND (reference sequence). Trimming removed 1 base from V and 5 bases from J, with 11 bases in between. This CDR3 reads CASSIGVGQNEKLFF. As DNA, the CDR3 is TGTGCCAGTAGTATAGGAGTTGGACAGAATGAAAAACTGTTTTTT.

V and J are TRBV24-1 and TRBJ1-5; D gene ambiguous. This CDR3 has 12 residues. The V end was cut by 5 bases, the J end by 9 bases, with 10 bases between. The germline V gene has CDR1 KGHDR and CDR2 SFDVKD. CDR3 sequence: CATSAPNGPQHF. The CDR3 DNA follows: TGTGCCACCAGTGCCCCCAACGGGCCCCAGCATTTT.

This chain connects TRBV30 to TRBJ2-5; 12 bases are a match to TRBD2. CDR1 is GTSNPN and CDR2 is SVGIG in the germline V gene (reference sequence). The CDR3 contains 15 residues. J lost 5 bases, V lost 2 bases, and 6 bases had no gene match. The CDR3 here is CAWSPGLAGSETQYF. DNA of the CDR3: TGTGCCTGGAGTCCAGGACTAGCGGGATCTGAGACCCAGTACTTC.

The chain has TRBV4-3 and TRBJ1-4; D is possibly TRBD1 (6 bases). The CDR3 consists of 15 residues. Germline V gene sequence: CDR1 LGHNA, CDR2 YSLEER. V lost 1 base to trimming and J lost 8 bases, with 14 bases between them. CDR3 coding DNA: TGCGCCAGCAGCCAAGGACTCAGGGGCCGGGAAAAACTGTTTTTT. This gives the protein CASSQGLRGREKLFF.

J is TRBJ1-3 and V is TRBV19, with 7 bases aligning to TRBD1. The J segment lost 4 bases and the V segment lost 5 bases, leaving 8 bases of the junction unmatched. The CDR3 spans 15 residues. Germline loops: CDR1 LNHDA, CDR2 SQIVND (reference sequence). CDR3 coding DNA: TGTGCCAGTAGTGCCACCCGACAGGGAGGAAACACCATATATTTT. Amino acid sequence: CASSATRQGGNTIYF.

This chain uses TRBV2 with TRBJ2-7, with D unclear. V dropped 7 bases and J dropped 0 bases, with 13 bases sitting between them. Germline V CDR1 and CDR2: SNHLY, FYNNEI. This CDR3 contains 14 residues. CDR3 region: CASILKPSSYEQYF. CDR3 DNA sequence: TGTGCCAGCATCCTGAAACCCAGCTCCTACGAGCAGTACTTC.

A single count supports this clone. The chain links TRBV4-1 to TRBJ1-5; unclear D gene. The V end lost 0 bases, the J end lost 0 bases, and 9 bases lay between the germline ends. This CDR3 is built from 16 residues. Germline CDR1 and CDR2: MGHRA and YSYEKL. CDR3: CASSQDVSYSNQPQHF. The CDR3 DNA sequence: TGCGCCAGCAGCCAAGATGTTTCTTATAGCAATCAGCCCCAGCATTTT.

The CDR3 loop is CASSPVQGAREAFF. The CDR3 coding sequence is TGTGCCAGCAGCCCAGTACAGGGGGCACGCGAAGCTTTCTTT. This rearrangement joins TRBV11-2 to TRBJ1-1; 9 bases are shared with TRBD1. V was clipped by 5 bases and J by 8 bases; unmatched bases: 9. This CDR3 is 14 amino acids long. Germline CDR1 and CDR2: SGHAT and FQNNGV.

The chain combines TRBV29-1 with TRBJ2-3; D might be TRBD2 (6 bases). The germline V and J ends were trimmed by 0 bases and 8 bases, with 18 bases remaining between them. Germline-derived CDR1 and CDR2 are SQVTM and ANQGSEA. This CDR3 has 15 residues. CDR3 amino acids: CSVEDPGQAGGTQYF. CDR3 in DNA: TGCAGCGTTGAAGATCCGGGGCAGGCCGGGGGTACGCAGTATTTT.

This chain joins TRBV6-1 and TRBJ1-3, with D perhaps TRBD1 (5 bases). V was cut by 3 bases and J by 2 bases, with 11 bases left in between. CDR1 and CDR2 from the germline V gene are MNHNS and SASEGT. The CDR3 consists of 15 residues. CDR3 coding DNA: TGTGCCAGCAGTGACCAAGGGGTAACTGGAAACACCATATATTTT. Amino acids: CASSDQGVTGNTIYF.

The chain combines TRBV6-5 with TRBJ1-1; D remains unclear. V lost 0 bases, J lost 4 bases, and 9 bases lay in between. Germline V lookup: CDR1 MNHEY, CDR2 SVGAGI. The CDR3 runs 14 residues. In nucleotides, the CDR3 is TGTGCCAGCAGTTACTCGAGGAGCGGCACTGAAGCTTTCTTT. The encoded protein is CASSYSRSGTEAFF.

The rearrangement joins TRBV5-4 to TRBJ1-2; a possible D gene is TRBD1 (6 bases). Germline assignment: CDR1 SGHNT and CDR2 YYREEE (reference sequence). The CDR3 has 14 amino acids. The V and J ends lost 2 bases and 2 bases respectively, with 10 bases between them. The CDR3 region is CASSLQGSNYGYTF. The CDR3, as DNA: TGTGCCAGCAGCTTACAGGGTTCCAACTATGGCTACACCTTC.